The present T cell receptor (beta chain) was sequenced within a study of OX40 agonist ivuxolimab in advanced cancers. Overall study: As their treatment, patients were administered ivuxolimab, an agonistic anti-OX40 (CD134) antibody. Partial responses were achieved by three patients: one hepatocellular carcinoma, two cutaneous melanoma. The study, taken as a whole, reports: Among some nonresponders, normalized T-cell clonal expansion was also low. Some of the lowest clonal expansion was seen in partial responders at 0.1-3.0 mg/kg.

Comments on this clone: What it binds is unknown.

Trimming removed 0 bases from V and 6 bases from J, with 11 bases in between. From germline, CDR1 is SGHNT and CDR2 YYREEE (reference sequence). The CDR3 length is 14 residues. Here immunoSEQ multiplex PCR was the method, and the copy in TCRdb shows in-frame clones only, minus some. The table shows about 89,000 clones, with 90% to 95% occurring only once. This specimen consisted of CD4+ or CD8+ T cells sorted from blood, obtained in a trial of the OX40 agonist ivuxolimab. This sequence originates from an adult with an advanced solid tumor such as melanoma, head and neck, liver or kidney cancer. V usage is TRBV5-4 and J usage is TRBJ2-3; D is tentatively TRBD1 or TRBD2 (5 bases each). The DNA for the CDR3 is TGTGCCAGCAGCTTGGCGGGGCTCACCGATACGCAGTATTTT. This sequence encodes CASSLAGLTDTQYF.